This T cell receptor (beta chain) comes out of a study of shared clonotypes between healthy human individuals. This CDR3 region has 13 residues. V gave up 5 bases and J gave up 2 bases; unmatched junction bases: 2. The germline gives CDR1 SEHNR, CDR2 FQNEAQ (reference sequence). Findings of the study overall: Among donors, clonotype sharing was expected to be affected by sequencing depth.

DNA from unsorted PBMC was sequenced on ten immunoSEQ deep assay plates. Using immunoSEQ multiplex PCR, the repertoire was profiled, and TCRdb retains in-frame clones only, with some absent. Found here are 400,000 to 500,000 clones, roughly 78% of them singletons; the top ten hold 9.5% to 15%. Turning to this clone: The target antigen is unknown.

Adult donors, all healthy and HIV-negative, had no recent acute infections or vaccinations. Caucasian adults residing in Nashville, Tennessee made up all the donors. V is TRBV7-9 and J is TRBJ1-2, with 7 nucleotides matching TRBD1. This TCR derives from a woman aged 40 to 50 in good health. Some clones in this sample may be carry-over from other donors' samples. The specimen was PBMCs. The chain's CDR3 is CASSGQANYGYTF. The CDR3 coding sequence is TGTGCCAGCAGCGGACAGGCCAACTATGGCTACACCTTC.